This is a list of T cell receptor beta chains from one sample in a study of blood T cell repertoires in COVID-19. Here immunoSEQ multiplex PCR was the method, and the copy in TCRdb shows in-frame clones only, minus some. The sample has about 260,000 clones, approximately 89% seen once. Sequencing used peripheral blood. Source of these receptors: a woman between 50 and 59 years old with acute or convalescent COVID-19. CDR3s include the opening cysteine and the closing phenylalanine or tryptophan. Each record gives: D gene, J gene, CDR3 length, clone size, V gene, CDR3 DNA, CDR3 protein. The D gene is left open where the match is weak. Clone size, where shown, is once, few, many, or a class for clones that have expanded.

D: -; J: TRBJ1-5; length: 13; size: -; V: TRBV9; DNA: TGTGCCAGCAGCGCCGACAGAGATCAGCCCCAGCATTTT; CDR3: CASSADRDQPQHF
D: -; J: TRBJ2-3; length: 17; size: -; V: TRBV5-6; DNA: TGTGCCAGCAGCCGAATAGGGAGCCGAACCCGCCCGGATACGCAGTATTTT; CDR3: CASSRIGSRTRPDTQYF
D: TRBD1; J: TRBJ1-4; length: 14; size: once; V: TRBV28; DNA: TGTGCCAGCAGCCGACAGGGGGCTAATGAAAAACTGTTTTTT; CDR3: CASSRQGANEKLFF
D: -; J: TRBJ2-3; length: 14; size: -; V: TRBV6-1; DNA: TGTGCCAGCAGTGAAGCGATCGCCGCCGGTACGCAGTATTTT; CDR3: CASSEAIAAGTQYF
D: -; J: TRBJ2-2; length: 16; size: few; V: TRBV4-3; DNA: TGCGCCAGCAGCAAGATCAGGGGTGGGAACACCGGGGAGCTGTTTTTT; CDR3: CASSKIRGGNTGELFF
D: TRBD1; J: TRBJ2-2; length: 15; size: -; V: TRBV10-3; DNA: TGTGCCATCAGGGGGACAGGGAAAGACACCGGGGAGCTGTTTTTT; CDR3: CAIRGTGKDTGELFF
D: TRBD2; J: TRBJ2-7; length: 15; size: -; V: TRBV9; DNA: TGTGCCAGCAGCCCCCGGGGGGGAGAAAACTACGAGCAGTACTTC; CDR3: CASSPRGGENYEQYF
D: -; J: TRBJ2-1; length: 14; size: -; V: TRBV7-2; DNA: TGTGCCAGCAGCTTGATCATCGCATCGGATGAGCAGTTCTTC; CDR3: CASSLIIASDEQFF
D: -; J: TRBJ1-6; length: 17; size: once; V: TRBV5-1; DNA: TGCGCCAGCAGCTTGAGCCCCCAGGGTAGACCTAATTCACCCCTCCACTTT; CDR3: CASSLSPQGRPNSPLHF
D: -; J: TRBJ1-1; length: 14; size: -; V: TRBV28; DNA: TGTGCCAGCAGTTTAATGCAGGGCCTAACCGAAGCTTTCTTT; CDR3: CASSLMQGLTEAFF
D: -; J: TRBJ1-6; length: 18; size: -; V: TRBV3-1/TRBV3-2; DNA: TGTGCCAGCAGCCAGAAGATACAAGGGGCAAAATATAATTCACCCCTCCACTTT; CDR3: CASSQKIQGAKYNSPLHF
D: TRBD1; J: TRBJ1-1; length: 13; size: -; V: TRBV2; DNA: TGTGCCAGCAGCGTGACAGGGATTTATGGAGCTTTCTTT; CDR3: CASSVTGIYGAFF
D: TRBD1; J: TRBJ1-6; length: 14; size: -; V: TRBV2; DNA: TGTGCCAGCAGTGAAGTGACAGGGGAAGCACCCCTCCACTTT; CDR3: CASSEVTGEAPLHF
D: -; J: TRBJ2-6; length: 20; size: -; V: TRBV5-4; DNA: TGTGCCAGCAGCAGAGGCATGGGACGGGGGGCATTCTTTGGGGCCAACGTCCTGACTTTC; CDR3: CASSRGMGRGAFFGANVLTF
D: -; J: TRBJ1-1; length: 13; size: -; V: TRBV10-1; DNA: TGCGCCAGCAGTGAGTCGATCCAGGGGGAAGCTTTCTTT; CDR3: CASSESIQGEAFF
D: -; J: TRBJ2-7; length: 14; size: few; V: TRBV4-2; DNA: TGTGCCAGCAGCCAAGAGAAGCTCTCCTACGAGCAGTACTTC; CDR3: CASSQEKLSYEQYF
D: -; J: TRBJ2-7; length: 15; size: once; V: TRBV7-2; DNA: TGTGCCAGCAGCTTAGCACGACTATTCACTGACGAGCAGTACTTC; CDR3: CASSLARLFTDEQYF
D: TRBD1; J: TRBJ1-1; length: 14; size: -; V: TRBV24-1; DNA: TGTGCCACCAGGAAGACAGGGGCCGACACTGAAGCTTTCTTT; CDR3: CATRKTGADTEAFF
D: TRBD1; J: TRBJ1-6; length: 15; size: -; V: TRBV10-3; DNA: TGTGCCATCAGTGGGTTGACAGGGAATAATTCACCCCTCCACTTT; CDR3: CAISGLTGNNSPLHF
D: TRBD1; J: TRBJ2-7; length: 12; size: -; V: TRBV28; DNA: TGTGCCAGCAGGGCAGGGGGCGTCGAGCAGTACTTC; CDR3: CASRAGGVEQYF
D: -; J: TRBJ1-5; length: 17; size: few; V: TRBV5-1; DNA: TGCGCCAGCAGCTTCCACCCCACGGCGGAGGGCAATCAGCCCCAGCATTTT; CDR3: CASSFHPTAEGNQPQHF